This TCR beta chain was captured in a study of blood T cell repertoires in COVID-19 (dated by TCRdb to about 2020). In the study overall: Samples covering the acute and convalescent phases of COVID-19 were provided by collaborators in the United States, Italy and Spain. Where HLA class I and class II types were available, the types were taken from metadata supplied by the sample provider, not from assay-based typing. The samples were drawn from the first 160 participants of the ongoing ImmuneRACE study and from under 1,500 subjects provided by 6 global collaborators. The repertoires were released in a freely available public database intended as a resource for research on the immune response to SARS-CoV-2. The dataset comprised deeply sampled blood TCRbeta repertoires from subjects exposed to, actively infected with, or recovered from COVID-19. A de-identified subject ID, COVID-19 status, age in years and sex were almost always included in the sample metadata. The prospective study material was composed of cDNA or gDNA derived from T cells, B-cell-depleted T cells, or PBMCs.

The count of this clone is one. The target of this receptor is not known. Base qualities are missing; no much larger clone stands one base away. From its cysteine to its phenylalanine, the CDR3 spans 13 amino acids. This entry keeps only the CDR3 DNA: 39 bases, framed from base 1. CDR1 and CDR2 were assigned from the germline V gene (reference sequence) as LGHDT and YNNKEL. V was cut back by 4 bases and J by 7 bases, leaving a gap of 14 bases between them. Here is what the overall study found, with its caveats: How much clinical and demographic metadata was included differed by source and by participant, and the metadata was provided uncurated.

Collaborating institutions collected whole blood in K2EDTA tubes following their own protocols. For TCRbeta analysis, collaborator samples were shipped as frozen whole blood, as isolated PBMCs, or as DNA extracted from either sample type. TCRbeta CDR3 regions were amplified from genomic DNA using the immunoSEQ Assay, a bias-controlled multiplex PCR. Under the source paper's analysis protocol: Within the assay, amplification of reference gene primers was used to estimate how many nucleated cells each sample contained. To quantify the absolute abundance of each unique TCRbeta CDR3 rearrangement, sequence reads were collapsed and filtered. Productive Simpson clonality was computed per sample as the square root of Simpson's diversity index over productive rearrangements. TCRdb's version of the immuneACCESS table is confined to in-frame rearrangements and falls short of the full clone set. An unresolved V gene accounts for under half of the shortfall where checked; the remainder is of unknown origin. V, J and clone size are those of that table, while D and trimming were read from the DNA. The sample data list about 200,000 clones, and roughly 80% of these were observed just once. The leading ten clones occupy about 8% of the sample.

This TCR came from a woman older than 75 with acute or convalescent COVID-19. The V gene is TRBV3-1 (or the pseudogene TRBV3-2) and the J gene is TRBJ2-7; the D segment could be TRBD1, given 6 matching bases. The sample taken for sequencing was peripheral blood. In nucleotide form, the sequence is TGTGCCAGCAGCCTAAGTTATAGGGGGGAGCAGTACTTC. This is translated as CASSLSYRGEQYF.